This T cell receptor beta chain was sequenced during a study of T-cell reconstitution after alpha-beta-depleted transplantation in children. Study-level results: Most T-cell counts and diversity one year after the transplant came from T cells that were newly produced.

Germline-derived CDR1 and CDR2 are MDHEN and SYDVKM. CDR3 length: 17 amino acids. With 5 bases clipped from V and 6 bases from J, the junction kept 7 bases outside the gene matches. A note on this clonotype: The target antigen is unknown.

Unique molecular identifiers tagged the TCRbeta library. TCRdb fed the PCR reads into MiXCR, producing one record per CDR3 protein. In the table there are about a million distinct CDR3 sequences, around 30% of which are singletons. The specimen was PBMCs, mostly from graft donor cells, collected 360 days after TCRalphabeta/CD19-depleted stem cell transplant. V is TRBV28 and J is TRBJ2-1; 16 nucleotides line up with TRBD2. This clonotype was sampled from a boy less than two years old who had a stem cell transplant for SCID, so the T cells may come from the graft donor. CDR3 nucleotide sequence: TGTGCCAGCAGTGGCTCGGGACTAGCGGGGGGGCGCAATGAGCAGTTCTTC. As protein: CASSGSGLAGGRNEQFF.